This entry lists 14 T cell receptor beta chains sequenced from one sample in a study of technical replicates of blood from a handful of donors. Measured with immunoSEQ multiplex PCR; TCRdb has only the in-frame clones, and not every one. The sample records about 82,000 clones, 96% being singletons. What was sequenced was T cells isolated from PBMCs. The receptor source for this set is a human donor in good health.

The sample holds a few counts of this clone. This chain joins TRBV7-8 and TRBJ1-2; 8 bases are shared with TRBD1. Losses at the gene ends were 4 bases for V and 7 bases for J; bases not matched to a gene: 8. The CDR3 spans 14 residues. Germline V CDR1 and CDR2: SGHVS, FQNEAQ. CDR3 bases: TGTGCCAGCAGCTCGAACACAGGGGGGACTGGCTACACCTTC. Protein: CASSSNTGGTGYTF.

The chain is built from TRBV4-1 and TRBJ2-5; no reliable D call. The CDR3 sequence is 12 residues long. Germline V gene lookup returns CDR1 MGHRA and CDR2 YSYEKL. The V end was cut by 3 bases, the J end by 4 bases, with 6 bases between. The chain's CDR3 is CASSQTRETQYF. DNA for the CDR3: TGCGCCAGCAGCCAGACACGAGAGACCCAGTACTTC.

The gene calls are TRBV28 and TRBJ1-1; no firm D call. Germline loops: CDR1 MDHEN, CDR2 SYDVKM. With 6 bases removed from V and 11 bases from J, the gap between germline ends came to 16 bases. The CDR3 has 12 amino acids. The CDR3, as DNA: TGTGCCAGCAGGGGATGGGAGGTAGTGGCTTTCTTT. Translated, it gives CASRGWEVVAFF.

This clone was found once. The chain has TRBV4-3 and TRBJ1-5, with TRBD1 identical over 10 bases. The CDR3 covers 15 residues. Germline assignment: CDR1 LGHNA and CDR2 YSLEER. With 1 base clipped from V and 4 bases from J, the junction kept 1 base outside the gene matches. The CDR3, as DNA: TGCGCCAGCAGCCAAGGGACAGGGGGAAATCAGCCCCAGCATTTT. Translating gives CASSQGTGGNQPQHF.

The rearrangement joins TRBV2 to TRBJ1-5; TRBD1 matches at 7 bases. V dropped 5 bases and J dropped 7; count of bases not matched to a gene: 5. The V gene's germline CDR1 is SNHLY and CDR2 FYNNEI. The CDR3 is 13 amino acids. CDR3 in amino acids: CASSWTGLQPQHF. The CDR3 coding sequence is TGTGCCAGCAGTTGGACAGGCTTACAGCCCCAGCATTTT.

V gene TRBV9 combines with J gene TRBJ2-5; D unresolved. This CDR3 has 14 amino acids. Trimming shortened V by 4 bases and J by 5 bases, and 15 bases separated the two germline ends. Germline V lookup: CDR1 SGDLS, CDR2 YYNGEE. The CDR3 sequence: CASSPAPWPETQYF. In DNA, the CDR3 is TGTGCCAGCAGCCCCGCCCCGTGGCCGGAGACCCAGTACTTC.

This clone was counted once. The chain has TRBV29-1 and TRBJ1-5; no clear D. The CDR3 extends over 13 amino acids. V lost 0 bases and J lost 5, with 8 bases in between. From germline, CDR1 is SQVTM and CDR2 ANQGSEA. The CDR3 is CSVEDREDQPQHF. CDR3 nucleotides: TGCAGCGTTGAAGATCGTGAGGATCAGCCCCAGCATTTT.

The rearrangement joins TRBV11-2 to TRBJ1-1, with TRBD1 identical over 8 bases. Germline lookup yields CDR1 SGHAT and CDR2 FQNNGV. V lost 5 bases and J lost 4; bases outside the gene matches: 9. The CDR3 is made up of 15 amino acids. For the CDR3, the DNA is TGTGCCAGCAGCGACCGGTCAGGGGGCGGCACTGAAGCTTTCTTT. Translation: CASSDRSGGGTEAFF.

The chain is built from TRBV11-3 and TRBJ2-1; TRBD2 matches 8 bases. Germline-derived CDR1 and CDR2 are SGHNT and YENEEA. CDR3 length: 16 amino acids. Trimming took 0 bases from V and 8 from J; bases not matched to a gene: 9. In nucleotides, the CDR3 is TGTGCCAGCAGCTTAGATCTTGCCGGGAGGGCCGATGAGCAGTTCTTC. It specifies CASSLDLAGRADEQFF.

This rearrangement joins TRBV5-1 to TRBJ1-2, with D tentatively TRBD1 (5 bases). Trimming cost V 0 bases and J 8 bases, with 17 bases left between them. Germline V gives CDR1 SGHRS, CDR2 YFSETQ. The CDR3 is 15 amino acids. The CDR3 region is CASSLDRRVGEGYTF. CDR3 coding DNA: TGCGCCAGCAGCTTGGACAGGAGAGTAGGAGAAGGCTACACCTTC. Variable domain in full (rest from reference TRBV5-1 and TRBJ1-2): KAGVTQTPRYLIKTRGQQVTLSCSPISGHRSVSWYQQTPGQGLQFLFEYFSETQRNKGNFPGRFSGRQFSNSRSEMNVSTLELGDSALYLCASSLDRRVGEGYTFGSGTRLTVV.

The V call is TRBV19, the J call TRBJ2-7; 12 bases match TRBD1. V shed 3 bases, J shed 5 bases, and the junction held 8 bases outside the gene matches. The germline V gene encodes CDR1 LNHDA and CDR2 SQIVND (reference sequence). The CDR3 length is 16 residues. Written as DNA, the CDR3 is TGTGCCAGTAGTATGCCGGGACAGGGGGCGAAGAACGAGCAGTACTTC. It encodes CASSMPGQGAKNEQYF.

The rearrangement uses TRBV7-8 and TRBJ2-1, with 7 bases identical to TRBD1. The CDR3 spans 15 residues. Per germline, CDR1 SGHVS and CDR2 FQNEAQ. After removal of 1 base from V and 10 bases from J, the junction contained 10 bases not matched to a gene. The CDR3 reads CASSLVGEGANEQFF. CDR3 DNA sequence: TGTGCCAGCAGCTTAGTAGGCGAGGGGGCGAACGAGCAGTTCTTC.

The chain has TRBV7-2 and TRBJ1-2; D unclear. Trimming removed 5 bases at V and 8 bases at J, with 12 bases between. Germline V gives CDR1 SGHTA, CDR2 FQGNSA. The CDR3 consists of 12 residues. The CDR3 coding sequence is TGTGCCAGCAGCGTAGAAAAACGGGGCTACACCTTC. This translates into CASSVEKRGYTF.

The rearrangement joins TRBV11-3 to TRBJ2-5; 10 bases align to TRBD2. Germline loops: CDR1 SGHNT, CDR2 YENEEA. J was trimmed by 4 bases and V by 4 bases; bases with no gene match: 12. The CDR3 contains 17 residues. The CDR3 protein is CASSSPLLAGMIETQYF. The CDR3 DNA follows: TGTGCCAGCAGCTCCCCCCTACTAGCGGGAATGATAGAGACCCAGTACTTC.